This passage covers 27 T cell receptor beta chains from one sample sequenced in a study of OX40 agonist ivuxolimab in advanced cancers. Measured with immunoSEQ multiplex PCR; TCRdb has only the in-frame clones, and not every one. The sample has approximately 30,000 clones, approximately 86% seen once. The specimen was CD4+ or CD8+ T cells sorted from blood, collected in a trial of the OX40 agonist ivuxolimab. These receptor sequences come from an adult with an advanced solid tumor such as melanoma, head and neck, liver or kidney cancer.

The chain joins TRBV2 to TRBJ2-1; weak D call: TRBD2 (5 bases). The CDR3 is 10 residues long. Looked up from germline, CDR1 is SNHLY and CDR2 is FYNNEI. V lost 8 bases, J lost 10 bases, and 9 bases lay in between. CDR3 residues: CASGGREQFF. CDR3 nucleotides: TGTGCCAGCGGAGGCCGGGAGCAGTTCTTC.

The chain employs TRBV13 and TRBJ2-1; maybe TRBD2 (7 bases). The V gene's germline CDR1 is PRHDT and CDR2 FYEKMQ (reference sequence). The V gene lost 5 bases and the J gene lost 10 bases, with 12 bases spanning the gap. The CDR3 has 12 amino acids. CDR3 residues: CASSPGGREQFF. Here the CDR3 DNA reads TGTGCCAGCAGCCCGGGGGGCAGGGAGCAGTTCTTC.

This chain joins TRBV19 and TRBJ2-7; D ambiguous. Germline CDR1 LNHDA, CDR2 SQIVND (reference sequence). Between the trimmed V and J ends, which lost 5 bases and 3 bases, there was a span of 11 bases. This CDR3 has 13 amino acids. The CDR3 protein is CASSPGPGYEQYF. CDR3 sequence (DNA): TGTGCCAGTAGTCCGGGCCCGGGCTACGAGCAGTACTTC.

V usage is TRBV27 and J usage is TRBJ2-7, with TRBD1 matching over 8 bases. The CDR3 is made up of 16 amino acids. J gave up 0 bases and V 3 bases, and 7 bases lay outside the gene matches. The germline gives CDR1 MNHEY, CDR2 SMNVEV (reference sequence). The CDR3 reads CASSFLTGGISYEQYF. The CDR3 DNA reads TGTGCCAGCAGTTTCCTTACAGGGGGAATCTCCTACGAGCAGTACTTC.

The chain recombines TRBV2 with TRBJ2-7; D gene uncertain. V was pared by 5 bases and J by 2 bases, with 7 bases between. The CDR3 extends over 12 amino acids. Germline lookup yields CDR1 SNHLY and CDR2 FYNNEI. The CDR3: CASSPRTYEQYF. As DNA, the CDR3 is TGTGCCAGCAGTCCCAGGACCTACGAGCAGTACTTC.

This chain links TRBV7-6 with TRBJ1-4; D uncertain. This CDR3 has 17 amino acids. Trimming took 7 bases from V and 1 from J, leaving 19 bases between them. Germline assignment: CDR1 SGHVS and CDR2 FNYEAQ. Here the CDR3 reads CASTRSPNPETNEKLFF. The DNA of the CDR3 is TGTGCCAGCACCCGTTCCCCCAACCCGGAAACTAATGAAAAACTGTTTTTT.

This chain uses TRBV11-2 with TRBJ2-1, with D perhaps TRBD1 (7 bases). Germline CDR1 is SGHAT and CDR2 is FQNNGV. V was clipped by 1 base and J by 8 bases, with 24 bases between them. This CDR3 contains 18 residues. The CDR3 is CASSLGKEGASFLDEQFF. CDR3 coding DNA: TGTGCCAGCAGCTTAGGAAAGGAGGGGGCCTCGTTTTTGGATGAGCAGTTCTTC.

This sequence joins TRBV7-9 and TRBJ1-5, with D unresolved. V shed 1 base and J shed 10 bases, with 8 bases lying between them. This CDR3 has 12 amino acids. Germline CDR1 is SEHNR and CDR2 is FQNEAQ (reference sequence). DNA of the CDR3: TGTGCCAGCAGCTTAGATGGCGAACCCCAGCATTTT. Protein: CASSLDGEPQHF.

This clone was seen more than once but under ten times. This chain joins TRBV9 and TRBJ1-1; possible D gene TRBD1, 5 bases. V dropped 2 bases and J dropped 4 bases, with 12 bases sitting between them. The CDR3 loop spans 14 amino acids. CDR1 and CDR2 from the germline V gene are SGDLS and YYNGEE. CDR3 in DNA: TGTGCCAGCAGCGTTGGTCGGGGACCCACTGAAGCTTTCTTT. It translates to CASSVGRGPTEAFF.

The gene calls are TRBV7-8 and TRBJ2-5; TRBD2 matches 8 bases. The DNA end is a closer match to TRBJ2-7, so the J assignment may be wrong. CDR3 length: 15 residues. Per germline, CDR1 SGHVS and CDR2 FQNEAQ. CDR3 in amino acids: CASSLISGMTYEQYF. CDR3 DNA sequence: TGTGCCAGCAGCTTAATTAGCGGGATGACTTACGAGCAGTACTTC.

The chain joins TRBV28 to TRBJ2-7; 9 bases align to TRBD2. Germline V gene lookup returns CDR1 MDHEN and CDR2 SYDVKM. Trimming at V came to 8 bases and at J to 5 bases, leaving 10 bases not matched to a gene. There are 14 residues in the CDR3. The CDR3 region has the DNA TGTGCCAGCGTCCAACTCGGGACTAGCAACGAGCAGTACTTC. It codes for CASVQLGTSNEQYF.

The chain is built from TRBV6-1 and TRBJ1-5, with TRBD1 matching 7 bases. Germline V gene lookup returns CDR1 MNHNS and CDR2 SASEGT. V lost 2 bases and J lost 7; bases outside the gene matches: 5. The CDR3 runs 14 residues. In DNA, the CDR3 is TGTGCCAGCAGTGAACAGGGGGAAGCGCAGCCCCAGCATTTT. Its protein product is CASSEQGEAQPQHF.

The chain has TRBV7-3 and TRBJ2-1; 10 nucleotides line up with TRBD2. With 0 bases clipped from V and 9 bases from J, the junction kept 14 bases outside the gene matches. This CDR3 spans 18 amino acids. Germline V lookup: CDR1 SGHTA, CDR2 FQGTGA. The CDR3 coding sequence is TGTGCCAGCAGCTTAACTGGCCTAGCGGGAGATTATGTGGGTGAGCAGTTCTTC. Its translation is CASSLTGLAGDYVGEQFF.

On this clone: At one end, the junction sequence differs from germline, possibly due to a read error. The gene calls are TRBV27 and TRBJ2-4; 8 bases are shared with TRBD2. Germline loops: CDR1 MNHEY, CDR2 SMNVEV (reference sequence). The CDR3 spans 11 residues. CDR3 DNA sequence: TGTGCCAGCAGTCGGGGGACTAGTTTTCACTTC. Protein product: CASSRGTSFHF.

The rearrangement joins TRBV27 to TRBJ2-7; tentatively, D is TRBD1 or TRBD2 (5 bases each). CDR1 is MNHEY, CDR2 SMNVEV, per germline (reference sequence). The germline V and J ends were trimmed by 4 bases and 6 bases, with 10 bases remaining between them. The CDR3 length is 12 residues. CDR3 coding DNA: TGTGCCAGCAGTTCCTCGGGGCCCGAGCAGTACTTC. Translating it yields CASSSSGPEQYF.

The V call is TRBV29-1, the J call TRBJ2-3; 9 nucleotides match TRBD2. The germline V gene has CDR1 SQVTM and CDR2 ANQGSEA. With V trimmed by 0 bases and J by 5 bases, 3 bases remained unmatched. The CDR3 has 14 amino acids. CDR3 coding DNA: TGCAGCGTTGAAGATCAGCGGGAGGAAGATACGCAGTATTTT. The encoded protein is CSVEDQREEDTQYF.

This clone was recorded only once. The chain joins TRBV2 to TRBJ1-5; D is perhaps TRBD1 (5 bases). This CDR3 region has 15 residues. Between the trimmed V and J ends, which lost 6 bases and 2 bases, there was a span of 14 bases. Germline V gene data show CDR1 as SNHLY and CDR2 as FYNNEI. The CDR3 DNA reads TGTGCCAGCAGCTGGACCGGGGGGGGCAATCAGCCCCAGCATTTT. It codes for CASSWTGGGNQPQHF.

The sample holds one count of this clone. In DNA, the CDR3 is TGTGCCAGCTCAGCTATAGATTTTGGAAACACCATATATTTT. Its protein is CASSAIDFGNTIYF. The chain carries TRBV28 and TRBJ1-3; D not certain. V was trimmed by 8 bases and J by 3 bases, leaving 14 bases between them. In germline, CDR1 is MDHEN, CDR2 SYDVKM. This CDR3 is built from 14 residues.

The chain joins TRBV5-6 to TRBJ1-2; weak D call: TRBD1 (6 bases). The CDR3 runs 16 residues. The V and J ends lost 4 bases and 0 bases respectively, with 16 bases between them. The V gene's germline CDR1 is SGHDT and CDR2 YYEEEE. The CDR3 region has the DNA TGTGCCAGCAGCGCCTCCTACAGGGATCCTAACTATGGCTACACCTTC. This translates into CASSASYRDPNYGYTF. The full variable domain, its missing parts supplied by reference TRBV5-6 and TRBJ1-2, is DAGVTQSPTHLIKTRGQQVTLRCSPKSGHDTVSWYQQALGQGPQFIFQYYEEEERQRGNFPDRFSGHQFPNYSSELNVNALLLGDSALYLCASSASYRDPNYGYTFGSGTRLTVV.

V gene TRBV13 combines with J gene TRBJ2-1; 7 bases are a match to TRBD2. V was clipped by 5 bases and J by 9 bases; unmatched bases: 10. This CDR3 spans 14 amino acids. Germline loops: CDR1 PRHDT, CDR2 FYEKMQ (reference sequence). In DNA form, the CDR3 reads TGTGCCAGCAGCGGCGGGACGGGGGGTTCTGAGCAGTTCTTC. Its protein product is CASSGGTGGSEQFF.

The chain carries TRBV7-2 and TRBJ2-1; D is unresolved. V gave up 3 bases and J gave up 4 bases, with 1 base separating them. In germline, CDR1 is SGHTA, CDR2 FQGNSA. CDR3 size: 11 residues. The CDR3 region is CASSFYNEQFF. The CDR3, as DNA: TGTGCCAGCAGCTTTTACAATGAGCAGTTCTTC.

This clone showed up just once. This sequence joins TRBV5-5 and TRBJ1-5; D not resolved. CDR3 length: 15 residues. Germline loops: CDR1 SGHKS, CDR2 YYEKEE (reference sequence). Trimming pared 4 bases from V and 2 bases from J, leaving 13 bases between. CDR3: CASSRIRSGNQPQHF. CDR3 nucleotides: TGTGCCAGCAGCCGTATCAGAAGCGGCAATCAGCCCCAGCATTTT.

The chain carries TRBV19 and TRBJ2-7; 12 positions agree with TRBD2. With 7 bases clipped from V and 3 bases from J, the junction kept 7 bases outside the gene matches. This CDR3 comprises 15 residues. Germline V CDR1 and CDR2: LNHDA, SQIVND (reference sequence). Here the CDR3 DNA reads TGTGCCAGTAAAGAAGGACTAGCGGGAAGCTACGAGCAGTACTTC. Protein: CASKEGLAGSYEQYF.

The rearrangement links TRBV27 to TRBJ2-7; D is unresolved. V was pared by 3 bases and J by 4 bases, with 22 bases between. The germline V gene has CDR1 MNHEY and CDR2 SMNVEV (reference sequence). The CDR3 consists of 17 residues. CDR3 nucleotide sequence: TGTGCCAGCAGTTTTAAGGGTTTTAGGACCGACATGTACGAGCAGTACTTC. This translates into CASSFKGFRTDMYEQYF.

The chain is built from TRBV11-3 and TRBJ2-7, with 9 bases aligning to TRBD1. Germline V CDR1 and CDR2: SGHNT, YENEEA. This CDR3 is built from 13 residues. Trimming cost V 4 bases and J 5 bases; bases outside gene matches: 3. CDR3 nucleotide sequence: TGTGCCAGCAGCTCGGGACAGGGAGACGAGCAGTACTTC. Protein: CASSSGQGDEQYF.

The V gene is TRBV5-4, the J gene TRBJ2-7; D gene ambiguous. Between the trimmed V and J ends, which lost 0 bases and 1 base, there was a span of 5 bases. Per germline, CDR1 SGHNT and CDR2 YYREEE (reference sequence). This CDR3 is built from 13 residues. CDR3 in DNA: TGTGCCAGCAGCTTGGCAAGGTCCTACGAGCAGTACTTC. Its translation is CASSLARSYEQYF.

The chain employs TRBV25-1 and TRBJ1-1; D gene ambiguous. V lost 4 bases and J 5 bases, leaving 5 bases between the germline ends. Germline CDR1 reads MGHDK; CDR2 reads SYGVNS. This CDR3 has 11 amino acids. CDR3 protein: CASSARTEAFF. CDR3 sequence (DNA): TGTGCCAGCAGTGCGAGGACTGAAGCTTTCTTT.